This is a list of T cell receptor beta chains from one sample in a study of blood T cell repertoires in COVID-19. Profiling relied on immunoSEQ multiplex PCR, and the TCRdb table lists in-frame clones only, not all of them. The sample records under 200,000 clones, approximately 89% being singletons. Sequenced: PBMCs or T cells enriched from blood (not recorded which). The receptor source for this set is a woman aged 18-29 years who had recovered from COVID-19. Both conserved end residues are part of each CDR3. A D gene is named only where the DNA matches it firmly. The size of a clone is reported for some rows only, either as once, few or many, or as a class for expanded clones.

V gene,J gene,D gene,clone size,CDR3 DNA,CDR3 protein
TRBV11-3,TRBJ2-4,-,-,TGTGCCAGCAGCTTAGACCTGGGTCCGGGACTAGCCAAAAACATTCAGTACTTC,CASSLDLGPGLAKNIQYF
TRBV11-1,TRBJ2-1,TRBD2,-,TGTGCCAGCAGCCCCAAAACGGGAGGAAGGGATGAGCAGTTCTTC,CASSPKTGGRDEQFF
TRBV2,TRBJ2-3,-,-,TGTGCCAGCAGTGAAACATTGGGGGGTGATACGCAGTATTTT,CASSETLGGDTQYF
TRBV7-9,TRBJ2-5,-,-,TGTGCCAGCAGCTACTTGACAGAGAAAGAGACCCAGTACTTC,CASSYLTEKETQYF
TRBV2,TRBJ2-3,TRBD2,-,TGTGCCAGCAGGGTAGCGGGACTTACCACAGATACGCAGTATTTT,CASRVAGLTTDTQYF
TRBV6-4,TRBJ2-1,TRBD2,-,TGTGCCAGCAGTGAACTAGCGGGAGACTACAATGAGCAGTTCTTC,CASSELAGDYNEQFF
TRBV7-9,TRBJ2-2,TRBD1,-,TGTGCCAGCAGCTCAGATCACAGGGGGCGCACCGGGGAGCTGTTTTTT,CASSSDHRGRTGELFF
TRBV5-4,TRBJ2-5,-,-,TGTGCCAGCAGCTTAAAGAGCGGCCAAGAGACCCAGTACTTC,CASSLKSGQETQYF
TRBV30,TRBJ1-2,-,-,TGTGCCTGGAGCCAGGGCTCCTATGGCTACACCTTC,CAWSQGSYGYTF
TRBV10-1,TRBJ2-7,TRBD1,-,TGCGCCAGCAGTGCTACCGGGACAGGGAACTACGAGCAGTACTTC,CASSATGTGNYEQYF
TRBV15,TRBJ1-1,TRBD1,-,TGTGCCACCAGCAGACCGGGACAGACGTACACTGAAGCTTTCTTT,CATSRPGQTYTEAFF
TRBV27,TRBJ2-2,-,-,TGTGCCAGCAGTTCTCTCCGCCTAGGCCGGGAGAACACCGGGGAGCTGTTTTTT,CASSSLRLGRENTGELFF
TRBV6-2/TRBV6-3,TRBJ2-1,-,-,TGTGCCAGCAGTTACAGGGGTTACTCCTACAATGAGCAGTTCTTC,CASSYRGYSYNEQFF
TRBV3-1/TRBV3-2,TRBJ2-7,-,few,TGTGCCAGCAGCCAAGATCCTTGGCGGATACTATCCTACGAGCAGTACTTC,CASSQDPWRILSYEQYF
TRBV20-1,TRBJ2-3,-,-,TGCAGTGCTAGTACCATAGGAGGCCCGCGCACAGATACGCAGTATTTT,CSASTIGGPRTDTQYF
TRBV2,TRBJ1-5,TRBD1,-,TGTGCCAGCAAATCGTATTTCGTTACAGGGGAGAGCAATCAGCCCCAGCATTTT,CASKSYFVTGESNQPQHF
TRBV4-3,TRBJ2-1,-,-,TGCGCCAGCAGCCAAGAGCCTAGCGACTACAATGAGCAGTTCTTC,CASSQEPSDYNEQFF
TRBV28,TRBJ2-2,-,-,TGTGCCATGCAACAGTCGTACACCGGGGAGCTGTTTTTT,CAMQQSYTGELFF
TRBV7-8,TRBJ2-7,-,few,TGTGCCAGCAGCCTGAGATCCGTCTACGAGCAGTACTTC,CASSLRSVYEQYF
TRBV3-1/TRBV3-2,TRBJ2-1,TRBD2,-,TGTGCCAGCAGCCTCTGGACTAGCGGCCGCTCCTACAATGAGCAGTTCTTC,CASSLWTSGRSYNEQFF
TRBV28,TRBJ1-1,TRBD1,-,TGTGCCAGCAGAAGACAGGGGATGAACACTGAAGCTTTCTTT,CASRRQGMNTEAFF
TRBV7-7,TRBJ2-5,-,-,TGTGCTAGCAGCTTAGTCGGGCAGGGGGAGACCCAGTACTTC,CASSLVGQGETQYF
TRBV7-3,TRBJ2-3,-,-,TGTGCCAGCAGCTCCAGCTTGGGCACGCAGTATTTT,CASSSSLGTQYF
TRBV19,TRBJ2-7,-,-,TGTGCCAGTAGTATAGGGCAGGGCGAGCAGTACTTC,CASSIGQGEQYF
TRBV20-1,TRBJ2-4,-,-,TGCAGTGCTAGTAGGCCGCGGGACCCCTCCTTTCTAGCCAAAAACATTCAGTACTTC,CSASRPRDPSFLAKNIQYF
TRBV4-1,TRBJ2-5,TRBD2,-,TGCGCCAGCAGCCCAGCCGGACTAGCGCCCCGGGGGCAAGAGACCCAGTACTTC,CASSPAGLAPRGQETQYF
TRBV11-3,TRBJ2-3,-,-,TGTGCCAGCAGCTTAGGGACTCGGCCAGATACGCAGTATTTT,CASSLGTRPDTQYF
TRBV28,TRBJ2-1,TRBD1,-,TGTGCCAGCAGTTTGGTGGACAGGTCCTACAATGAGCAGTTCTTC,CASSLVDRSYNEQFF
TRBV18,TRBJ1-2,-,-,TGTGCCAGCTCACCGGTCGGGGTTGCGCATGGCTACACCTTC,CASSPVGVAHGYTF
TRBV28,TRBJ1-5,-,-,TGTGCCAGCAGTTCACCCGGGACTTCAAATCAGCCCCAGCATTTT,CASSSPGTSNQPQHF
TRBV7-9,TRBJ1-1,-,-,TGTGCCAGCAGCCTTCTCGGGGCTGAAGCTTTCTTT,CASSLLGAEAFF
TRBV14,TRBJ2-7,TRBD2,-,TGTGCCAACAGCCAAGGGTCTGGGGCGGGAGAAAACGAGCAGTACTTC,CANSQGSGAGENEQYF
TRBV28,TRBJ2-3,TRBD2,-,TGTGCCAGCAGTTACCCGGCGGCGGGGGGAGCGGATACGCAGTATTTT,CASSYPAAGGADTQYF
TRBV19,TRBJ1-1,TRBD1,once,TGTCCGCTTAATCGGGGACAGGGGGCTCTCAACACTGAAGCTTTCTTT,CPLNRGQGALNTEAFF
TRBV19,TRBJ1-5,-,-,TGTGCCAGTAGCCGGACAGCAAATCAGCCCCAGCATTTT,CASSRTANQPQHF
TRBV5-1,TRBJ2-7,-,-,TGCGCCAGCAGCTTCCTGACAGGTCCGTACGAGCAGTACTTC,CASSFLTGPYEQYF